This T cell receptor beta chain emerged from a study of lymphopenia after photon versus proton radiotherapy. Details on this clone: Its target is not known.

The study, taken as a whole, reports: Survival link was tested only in deceased patients; proton benefit remains a possibility. After lymphocyte nadir, photon-treated repertoires showed oligoclonal expansion, especially CD8+ Temra. Under photons, naive T cells and diversity fell while effector/memory populations rose. In patients who died, overall survival fell as post-nadir TCR diversity dropped more.

Method: immunoSEQ multiplex PCR; TCRdb's copy keeps in-frame clones and lacks some. Here the sample spans roughly 150,000 clones, approximately 86% being singletons. This sequence was found in a man in his fifties with gastric cancer. The sample consisted of peripheral blood, taken from a patient treated with photon-based radiotherapy.

CDR3 sequence: CASSPGGGTGGYTF. As DNA, the CDR3 is TGTGCCAGCAGCCCCGGGGGAGGTACAGGGGGCTACACCTTC. The chain recombines TRBV5-4 with TRBJ1-2; D is perhaps TRBD1 (6 bases). V was cut by 4 bases and J by 8 bases, with 18 bases left in between. The CDR3 is 14 residues long. The V gene's germline CDR1 is SGHNT and CDR2 YYREEE (reference sequence). Full variable domain (remainder filled in from reference TRBV5-4 and TRBJ1-2): ETGVTQSPTHLIKTRGQQVTLRCSSQSGHNTVSWYQQALGQGPQFIFQYYREEENGRGNFPPRFSGLQFPNYSSELNVNALELDDSALYLCASSPGGGTGGYTFGSGTRLTVV.